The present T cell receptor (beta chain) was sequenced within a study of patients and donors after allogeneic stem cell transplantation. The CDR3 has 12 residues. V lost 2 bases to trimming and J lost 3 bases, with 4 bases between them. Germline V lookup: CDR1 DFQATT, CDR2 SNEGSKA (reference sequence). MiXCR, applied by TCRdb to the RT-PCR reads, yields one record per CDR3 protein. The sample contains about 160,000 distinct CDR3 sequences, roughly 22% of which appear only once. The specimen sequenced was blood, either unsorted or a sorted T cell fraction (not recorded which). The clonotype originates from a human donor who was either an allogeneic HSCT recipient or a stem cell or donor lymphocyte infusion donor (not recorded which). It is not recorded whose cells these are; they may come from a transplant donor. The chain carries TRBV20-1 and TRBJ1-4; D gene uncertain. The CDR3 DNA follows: TGCAGTGCTAGACAGGCTAATGAAAAACTGTTTTTT. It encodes CSARQANEKLFF.